Below are 25 T cell receptor beta chains sequenced from a single sample in a study of control samples from healthy donors and cancer patients. Sequenced by immunoSEQ multiplex PCR; TCRdb stores in-frame clones only, minus some. The data hold about 140,000 clones, with under 90% observed a single time. The sequenced sample consisted of blood. Source of these receptors: a man aged 25-40 years in good health.

The genes are TRBV6-5 and TRBJ2-1; 9 bases agree with TRBD1. This CDR3 region has 13 residues. Germline CDR1 MNHEY, CDR2 SVGAGI. Trimming removed 7 bases from V and 5 bases from J; junction bases left unmatched: 3. CDR3 protein: CASKRQGDNEQFF. In DNA form, the CDR3 reads TGTGCCAGCAAAAGACAGGGGGACAATGAGCAGTTCTTC.

The chain is built from TRBV4-3 and TRBJ2-5; either TRBD1 or TRBD2 may fit D (5 bases each). The germline V and J ends were trimmed by 0 bases and 1 base, with 18 bases remaining between them. CDR1 LGHNA and CDR2 YSLEER come from the germline V gene. This CDR3 is 18 amino acids long. The CDR3 bases are TGCGCCAGCAGCCAAGAGGCGCGAGGGGCAGGCAGCCAAGAGACCCAGTACTTC. Translating it yields CASSQEARGAGSQETQYF.

This rearrangement joins TRBV29-1 to TRBJ1-3; D not resolved. The germline V gene has CDR1 SQVTM and CDR2 ANQGSEA. Trimming cost V 4 bases and J 0 bases, with 10 bases left between them. CDR3 length: 14 residues. In DNA, the CDR3 is TGCAGCGTTGGAGACGAGTACTCTGGAAACACCATATATTTT. Protein product: CSVGDEYSGNTIYF. The full variable domain, with the rest looked up from reference TRBV29-1 and TRBJ1-3, is SAVISQKPSRDICQRGTSLTIQCQVDSQVTMMFWYRQQPGQSLTLIATANQGSEATYESGFVIDKFPISRPNLTFSTLTVSNMSPEDSSIYLCSVGDEYSGNTIYFGEGSWLTVV.

This clone was recorded once. The chain links TRBV11-2 to TRBJ1-1, with D uncertain. The germline CDR1 and CDR2 sequences are SGHAT and FQNNGV. The CDR3 runs to 15 residues. The germline V and J ends were trimmed by 3 bases and 0 bases, with 11 bases remaining between them. The DNA of the CDR3 is TGTGCCAGCAGCTTTACATCGACCATGAACACTGAAGCTTTCTTT. It yields the protein CASSFTSTMNTEAFF.

The chain employs TRBV18 and TRBJ2-7; the D is unclear. V lost 4 bases to trimming and J lost 6 bases, with 7 bases between them. The CDR3 covers 11 residues. The V gene's germline CDR1 is KGHSH and CDR2 LQKENI. CDR3 nucleotide sequence: TGTGCCAGCTCACAAGGTTCCGAGCAGTACTTC. Its translation is CASSQGSEQYF.

The rearrangement joins TRBV6-6 to TRBJ1-5; possible D gene TRBD1, 6 bases. The length of the CDR3 is 14 residues. V was clipped by 6 bases and J by 7 bases, with 16 bases between them. Per the germline V gene, CDR1 is MNHNY and CDR2 is SVGAGI (reference sequence). CDR3 protein: CASSQTGPGQPQHF. CDR3 coding DNA: TGTGCCAGCAGCCAAACAGGGCCCGGCCAGCCCCAGCATTTT.

The CDR3 bases are TGTGCCAGCAGTTTATCGAGGGATAATTCACCCCTCCACTTT. It is translated as CASSLSRDNSPLHF. The rearrangement uses TRBV27 and TRBJ1-6; D not certain. V gave up 0 bases and J gave up 5 bases, with 5 bases separating them. Germline V gives CDR1 MNHEY, CDR2 SMNVEV (reference sequence). The CDR3 is made up of 14 amino acids.

The chain employs TRBV6-5 and TRBJ2-7, with 7 bases fitting TRBD1. J was trimmed by 1 base and V by 7 bases; bases with no gene match: 4. The CDR3 runs 13 residues. Germline CDR1 is MNHEY and CDR2 is SVGAGI. The CDR3 nucleotides read TGTGCCAGCAACCGGGACAGATCCTACGAGCAGTACTTC. It translates to CASNRDRSYEQYF.

The V gene is TRBV6-1, the J gene TRBJ2-3; D perhaps matches TRBD1 (6 bases). The germline V gene encodes CDR1 MNHNS and CDR2 SASEGT. CDR3 length equals 16 residues. The V gene lost 3 bases and the J gene lost 3 bases, with 16 bases spanning the gap. CDR3 coding DNA: TGTGCCAGCAGTGATTTACAGGGACGGGTTACAGATACGCAGTATTTT. Its translation is CASSDLQGRVTDTQYF.

This clone showed up just a few times. The rearrangement joins TRBV6-5 to TRBJ2-2; 8 bases line up with TRBD1. After removal of 11 bases from V and 2 bases from J, the junction contained 4 bases not matched to a gene. The germline CDR1 and CDR2 sequences are MNHEY and SVGAGI. The CDR3 sequence is 13 residues long. CDR3 sequence reads: CAGDRGNTGELFF. The CDR3 DNA reads TGTGCCGGCGACAGGGGAAACACCGGGGAGCTGTTTTTT.

DNA for the CDR3: TGTGCCAGCAGCTCAGAAGGGCGGTCAGATACGCAGTATTTT. Protein product: CASSSEGRSDTQYF. The rearrangement uses TRBV7-3 and TRBJ2-3; no definite D call. The ends were cut back, 4 bases at V and 4 bases at J, with 12 bases in the middle. Per the germline V gene, CDR1 is SGHTA and CDR2 is FQGTGA. This CDR3 spans 14 amino acids.

The chain recombines TRBV27 with TRBJ2-7; 7 bases align to TRBD1. Germline assignment: CDR1 MNHEY and CDR2 SMNVEV (reference sequence). The CDR3 runs to 14 residues. V was clipped by 4 bases and J by 3 bases; unmatched bases: 6. CDR3 sequence (DNA): TGTGCCAGCAGTTCCAGCCCAGGGGGCTACGAGCAGTACTTC. Its translation is CASSSSPGGYEQYF.

The V and J genes are TRBV19 and TRBJ1-2; TRBD1 is a possible D gene (6 bases). In germline, CDR1 is LNHDA, CDR2 SQIVND (reference sequence). This CDR3 has 12 amino acids. The V end lost 10 bases, the J end lost 6 bases, and 15 bases lay between the germline ends. The CDR3 region has the DNA TGTGCCACCATACAGGGTTCCGATGGCTACACCTTC. Amino acid sequence: CATIQGSDGYTF.

This rearrangement joins TRBV25-1 to TRBJ1-2; possibly TRBD1 for D (5 bases). The V gene's germline CDR1 is MGHDK and CDR2 SYGVNS. The V end lost 3 bases, the J end lost 1 base, and 21 bases lay between the germline ends. The CDR3 covers 18 residues. CDR3 nucleotides: TGTGCCAGCAGTGACCCCTATCCCGGGACGGGTAATAACTATGGCTACACCTTC. Encoded protein: CASSDPYPGTGNNYGYTF.

This chain links TRBV5-1 with TRBJ2-2; D uncertain. CDR3 size: 15 residues. The germline CDR1 and CDR2 sequences are SGHRS and YFSETQ. V was trimmed by 0 bases and J by 0 bases, leaving 6 bases between them. The CDR3 loop reads CASSLVGPNTGELFF. The DNA of the CDR3 is TGCGCCAGCAGCTTGGTAGGGCCGAACACCGGGGAGCTGTTTTTT.

This rearrangement joins TRBV3-1 (or the pseudogene TRBV3-2) to TRBJ2-5; D might be TRBD2 (6 bases). Germline V gives CDR1 LGHDT, CDR2 YNNKEL (reference sequence). V gave up 1 base and J gave up 2 bases, with 8 bases separating them. The CDR3 is 14 amino acids. The CDR3 protein is CASSQAGGQETQYF. The CDR3 bases are TGTGCCAGCAGCCAAGCCGGGGGTCAAGAGACCCAGTACTTC.

This CDR3 reads CASSVAGTGNTIYF. In nucleotides, the CDR3 is TGTGCCAGCAGCGTAGCAGGGACTGGAAACACCATATATTTT. The genes are TRBV9 and TRBJ1-3; D might be TRBD1 (5 bases). Germline CDR1 reads SGDLS; CDR2 reads YYNGEE. The V and J ends lost 0 bases and 2 bases respectively, with 6 bases between them. CDR3 size: 14 residues.

This clone was recorded only once. The chain joins TRBV7-8 to TRBJ2-7; either TRBD1 or TRBD2 may fit D (5 bases each). The germline V gene has CDR1 SGHVS and CDR2 FQNEAQ. This CDR3 contains 16 residues. V was trimmed by 1 base and J by 1 base, leaving 14 bases between them. Written as DNA, the CDR3 is TGTGCCAGCAGCTTAGTAGAGGGGATTGGGTCCTACGAGCAGTACTTC. Amino acid sequence: CASSLVEGIGSYEQYF.

The chain combines TRBV11-3 with TRBJ2-2; 12 bases fit TRBD2. The CDR3 contains 17 residues. Per germline, CDR1 SGHNT and CDR2 YENEEA. After removal of 5 bases from V and 7 bases from J, the junction contained 11 bases not matched to a gene. CDR3 amino acids: CASSPSGLAGSSGELFF. CDR3 DNA: TGTGCCAGCAGCCCGAGTGGACTAGCGGGAAGTAGCGGGGAGCTGTTTTTT.

This chain connects TRBV12-2 to TRBJ1-3. TRBV12-2 is reported as a pseudogene. The CDR3 runs 14 residues. In DNA form, the CDR3 reads TGTGCAAGTCGCGGAGCCATCTCTGGAAACACCATATATTTT. This encodes CASRGAISGNTIYF.

The rearrangement links TRBV30 to TRBJ2-1, with 7 bases identical to TRBD2. Germline values: CDR1 GTSNPN, CDR2 SVGIG (reference sequence). J lost 5 bases, V lost 8 bases, and 12 bases had no gene match. This CDR3 is 14 amino acids long. The CDR3 here is CARASGGGDNEQFF. The DNA for the CDR3 is TGTGCCAGAGCCTCTGGGGGAGGGGACAATGAGCAGTTCTTC.

J is TRBJ2-7 and V is TRBV5-1; D may be TRBD1 or TRBD2 (5 bases each). This CDR3 is built from 14 residues. Germline V CDR1 and CDR2: SGHRS, YFSETQ. Trimming stripped 0 bases from V and 6 bases from J, with 13 bases between. The CDR3 loop reads CASSLDGTRGEQYF. Written as DNA, the CDR3 is TGCGCCAGCAGCTTGGACGGGACCCGCGGCGAGCAGTACTTC.

This clone showed up just once. V usage is TRBV11-2 and J usage is TRBJ2-5; TRBD2 matches 8 bases. In germline, CDR1 is SGHAT, CDR2 FQNNGV. This CDR3 is 18 amino acids long. V lost 0 bases to trimming and J lost 3 bases; unmatched junction nucleotides: 12. CDR3 sequence (DNA): TGTGCCAGCAGCTTAGATCGACCGCGGGGGGCGCTAAAAGAGACCCAGTACTTC. This encodes CASSLDRPRGALKETQYF.

The V gene is TRBV5-4, the J gene TRBJ2-1, with 7 bases identical to TRBD2. CDR1 SGHNT and CDR2 YYREEE come from the germline V gene (reference sequence). This CDR3 region has 13 residues. Trimming took 4 bases from V and 9 from J; bases not matched to a gene: 7. CDR3 amino acids: CASSGRAQSEQFF. In nucleotides, the CDR3 is TGTGCCAGCAGCGGGAGGGCCCAAAGTGAGCAGTTCTTC. Looking up the rest from reference TRBV5-4 and TRBJ2-1 gives the full variable domain: ETGVTQSPTHLIKTRGQQVTLRCSSQSGHNTVSWYQQALGQGPQFIFQYYREEENGRGNFPPRFSGLQFPNYSSELNVNALELDDSALYLCASSGRAQSEQFFGPGTRLTVL.

This clone was picked up one time. The chain employs TRBV6-2 or TRBV6-3 and TRBJ2-1, with 11 bases lining up with TRBD2. The CDR3 is 16 amino acids. The V gene's germline CDR1 is MNHEY and CDR2 SVGEGT. The V and J ends lost 6 bases and 4 bases, in that order; junction bases with no gene match: 8. Here the CDR3 DNA reads TGTGCCAGCAGCCTCGGACTAGCGGGCCCATACAATGAGCAGTTCTTC. This gives the protein CASSLGLAGPYNEQFF.